Listed below are T cell receptor beta chains from one sample, sequenced in a study of shared clonotypes between healthy human individuals. TCRdb's copy holds only in-frame clones and misses some; the assay was immunoSEQ multiplex PCR. The sample holds 2 million to 2.5 million clones; over 85% are singletons and the top ten take about 0.37%. Input material: naive CD4+ T cells from PBMCs. All receptors derive from a man in his late teens or twenties in good health. Some clones in this sample may be carry-over from other donors' samples. Both conserved end residues are part of each CDR3. Fields, in order: V gene, D gene, clone size, J gene, CDR3 protein, CDR3 DNA. D genes are given only for firm matches. Clone size is not always given. Where it is, it says once, few, many or a class for expanded clones.

v_call: TRBV30
d_call: .
clone_size: .
j_call: TRBJ1-1
cdr3_aa: CAWVRGGTEAFF
cdr3_nt: TGTGCCTGGGTCAGGGGTGGAACTGAAGCTTTCTTT

v_call: TRBV6-1
d_call: TRBD1
clone_size: .
j_call: TRBJ2-1
cdr3_aa: CASSEILGSGGVYNEQFF
cdr3_nt: TGTGCCAGCAGTGAAATTTTAGGGTCAGGGGGCGTTTACAATGAGCAGTTCTTC

v_call: TRBV10-3
d_call: TRBD2
clone_size: .
j_call: TRBJ2-1
cdr3_aa: CAISALAKNEQFF
cdr3_nt: TGTGCCATCAGTGCACTAGCGAAGAATGAGCAGTTCTTC

v_call: TRBV20-1
d_call: TRBD2
clone_size: .
j_call: TRBJ2-3
cdr3_aa: CSAQTSGVQYF
cdr3_nt: TGCAGTGCTCAGACTAGCGGGGTGCAGTATTTT

v_call: TRBV2
d_call: .
clone_size: .
j_call: TRBJ2-7
cdr3_aa: CASSALSGGITYEQYF
cdr3_nt: TGTGCCAGCAGTGCCTTGAGCGGAGGGATAACCTACGAGCAGTACTTC

v_call: TRBV2
d_call: TRBD1
clone_size: .
j_call: TRBJ2-2
cdr3_aa: CASSRTGGPTGELFF
cdr3_nt: TGTGCCAGCAGTCGCACAGGGGGCCCGACCGGGGAGCTGTTTTTT

v_call: TRBV7-3
d_call: .
clone_size: .
j_call: TRBJ2-3
cdr3_aa: CASSGGLGDTQYF
cdr3_nt: TGTGCCAGCAGCGGAGGGCTGGGGGATACGCAGTATTTT

v_call: TRBV5-1
d_call: .
clone_size: .
j_call: TRBJ2-7
cdr3_aa: CASSLGSGSSREQYF
cdr3_nt: TGCGCCAGCAGCCTCGGTAGCGGCAGTTCTCGAGAGCAGTACTTC

v_call: TRBV28
d_call: .
clone_size: .
j_call: TRBJ2-7
cdr3_aa: CASSGTATYEQYF
cdr3_nt: TGTGCCAGCAGCGGGACGGCAACCTACGAGCAGTACTTC

v_call: TRBV6-5
d_call: TRBD1
clone_size: .
j_call: TRBJ1-1
cdr3_aa: CASSYLGTGVGTEAFF
cdr3_nt: TGTGCCAGCAGTTACTTAGGGACAGGGGTAGGCACTGAAGCTTTCTTT

v_call: TRBV20-1
d_call: .
clone_size: .
j_call: TRBJ2-1
cdr3_aa: CSASTGPEQFF
cdr3_nt: TGCAGTGCTAGCACAGGTCCTGAGCAGTTCTTC

v_call: TRBV4-1
d_call: .
clone_size: .
j_call: TRBJ2-4
cdr3_aa: CASSRPTLAGNIQYF
cdr3_nt: TGCGCCAGCAGCCGCCCAACGCTTGCGGGGAACATTCAGTACTTC

v_call: TRBV12-5
d_call: .
clone_size: once
j_call: TRBJ2-7
cdr3_aa: CASGFTTGTGAYEQYF
cdr3_nt: TGTGCTAGTGGTTTCACTACCGGGACTGGGGCCTACGAGCAGTACTTC

v_call: TRBV29-1
d_call: TRBD1
clone_size: .
j_call: TRBJ2-5
cdr3_aa: CSVERGTGVETQYF
cdr3_nt: TGCAGCGTTGAAAGGGGGACAGGGGTCGAGACCCAGTACTTC

v_call: TRBV5-1
d_call: .
clone_size: .
j_call: TRBJ2-7
cdr3_aa: CASTRQEVGSYEQYF
cdr3_nt: TGCGCCAGCACTCGGCAAGAAGTAGGCTCCTACGAGCAGTACTTC

v_call: TRBV5-1
d_call: .
clone_size: .
j_call: TRBJ2-1
cdr3_aa: CASSQSREQFF
cdr3_nt: TGCGCCAGCAGCCAATCTCGCGAGCAGTTCTTC

v_call: TRBV11-2
d_call: TRBD1
clone_size: .
j_call: TRBJ2-4
cdr3_aa: CASSLDGTGAIFLTKNIQYF
cdr3_nt: TGTGCCAGCAGCTTAGATGGGACAGGGGCCATATTTTTAACCAAAAACATTCAGTACTTC

v_call: TRBV6-1
d_call: .
clone_size: .
j_call: TRBJ1-3
cdr3_aa: CASSDNGADTIYF
cdr3_nt: TGTGCCAGCAGTGATAACGGGGCGGACACCATATATTTT

v_call: TRBV15
d_call: TRBD1
clone_size: .
j_call: TRBJ1-1
cdr3_aa: CATSRDRGPDRGNTEAFF
cdr3_nt: TGTGCCACCAGCAGAGATCGCGGCCCGGACAGGGGGAACACTGAAGCTTTCTTT

v_call: TRBV5-6
d_call: .
clone_size: .
j_call: TRBJ1-1
cdr3_aa: CASSLDQGYTEAFF
cdr3_nt: TGTGCCAGCAGCTTGGACCAGGGTTATACTGAAGCTTTCTTT

v_call: TRBV6-6
d_call: TRBD1
clone_size: .
j_call: TRBJ1-1
cdr3_aa: CASSSGPRGLF
cdr3_nt: TGTGCCAGCAGTTCCGGGCCGAGGGGGCTTTTT

v_call: TRBV7-9
d_call: .
clone_size: .
j_call: TRBJ2-2
cdr3_aa: CASSLDGYTGELFF
cdr3_nt: TGTGCCAGCAGCTTGGACGGATACACCGGGGAGCTGTTTTTT

v_call: TRBV19
d_call: .
clone_size: few
j_call: TRBJ1-1
cdr3_aa: CASILIRASGTEAFF
cdr3_nt: TGTGCCAGTATATTAATCCGGGCGTCGGGCACTGAAGCTTTCTTT

v_call: TRBV29-1
d_call: .
clone_size: .
j_call: TRBJ1-1
cdr3_aa: CSVAGQLRNTEAFF
cdr3_nt: TGCAGCGTTGCGGGACAACTACGGAACACTGAAGCTTTCTTT

v_call: TRBV6-5
d_call: .
clone_size: .
j_call: TRBJ1-2
cdr3_aa: CASRTGAKRYGYTF
cdr3_nt: TGTGCCAGCAGAACCGGGGCCAAGCGCTATGGCTACACCTTC

v_call: TRBV30
d_call: .
clone_size: .
j_call: TRBJ1-3
cdr3_aa: CAWSPLLTGNTIYF
cdr3_nt: TGTGCCTGGAGTCCACTTTTGACAGGAAACACCATATATTTT

v_call: TRBV28
d_call: .
clone_size: .
j_call: TRBJ2-7
cdr3_aa: CASSSPQEQYF
cdr3_nt: TGTGCCAGCAGTTCACCACAAGAGCAGTACTTC

v_call: TRBV28
d_call: .
clone_size: .
j_call: TRBJ2-5
cdr3_aa: CASSFSPETQYF
cdr3_nt: TGTGCCAGCAGTTTTTCCCCGGAGACCCAGTACTTC

v_call: TRBV5-1
d_call: TRBD1
clone_size: .
j_call: TRBJ1-1
cdr3_aa: CASSLPQGMNTEAFF
cdr3_nt: TGCGCCAGCAGCCTCCCACAGGGGATGAACACTGAAGCTTTCTTT

v_call: TRBV27
d_call: .
clone_size: once
j_call: TRBJ1-2
cdr3_aa: CASSFTTGGYGYTF
cdr3_nt: TGTGCCAGCAGTTTCACGACAGGTGGCTATGGCTACACCTTC

v_call: TRBV18
d_call: TRBD1
clone_size: .
j_call: TRBJ2-6
cdr3_aa: CASSGQVSGANVLTF
cdr3_nt: TGTGCCAGCTCGGGACAGGTCTCTGGGGCCAACGTCCTGACTTTC

v_call: TRBV6-5
d_call: .
clone_size: .
j_call: TRBJ2-5
cdr3_aa: CASSYSTGWETQYF
cdr3_nt: TGTGCCAGCAGTTACTCGACGGGATGGGAGACCCAGTACTTC

v_call: TRBV5-5
d_call: .
clone_size: .
j_call: TRBJ2-7
cdr3_aa: CASSLAFHEQYF
cdr3_nt: TGTGCCAGCAGCTTGGCCTTCCACGAGCAGTACTTC

v_call: TRBV18
d_call: .
clone_size: .
j_call: TRBJ2-3
cdr3_aa: CASSPTLEDTQYF
cdr3_nt: TGTGCCAGCTCACCGACCCTAGAAGATACGCAGTATTTT

v_call: TRBV11-2
d_call: TRBD1
clone_size: .
j_call: TRBJ1-3
cdr3_aa: CASSSPFGQEWEGNTIYF
cdr3_nt: TGTGCCAGCAGCTCCCCCTTTGGACAGGAGTGGGAAGGAAACACCATATATTTT

v_call: TRBV7-3
d_call: .
clone_size: .
j_call: TRBJ1-1
cdr3_aa: CASSLTDPHGGTEAFF
cdr3_nt: TGTGCCAGCAGCTTAACAGACCCTCACGGAGGGACTGAAGCTTTCTTT

v_call: TRBV5-1
d_call: .
clone_size: once
j_call: TRBJ2-7
cdr3_aa: CASSLQISYEQYF
cdr3_nt: TGCGCCAGCAGCTTACAGATTTCCTACGAGCAGTACTTC

v_call: TRBV10-3
d_call: TRBD2
clone_size: .
j_call: TRBJ2-1
cdr3_aa: CAISELVAGRAGEQFF
cdr3_nt: TGTGCCATCAGTGAATTGGTAGCGGGAAGAGCGGGTGAGCAGTTCTTC

v_call: TRBV5-1
d_call: .
clone_size: .
j_call: TRBJ1-1
cdr3_aa: CASSLVTGNTEAFF
cdr3_nt: TGCGCCAGCAGCTTGGTTACGGGGAACACTGAAGCTTTCTTT

v_call: TRBV4-2
d_call: .
clone_size: .
j_call: TRBJ1-3
cdr3_aa: CASSPSAGEPGNTIYF
cdr3_nt: TGTGCCAGCAGCCCTAGTGCCGGGGAACCTGGAAACACCATATATTTT

v_call: TRBV21-1
d_call: .
clone_size: .
j_call: TRBJ2-7
cdr3_aa: CASSKASEASAYEQYF
cdr3_nt: TGTGCCAGCAGCAAAGCATCTGAGGCTAGCGCGTACGAGCAGTACTTC

v_call: TRBV6-4
d_call: TRBD2
clone_size: .
j_call: TRBJ2-5
cdr3_aa: CATALPTKREGHNRETQYF
cdr3_nt: TGTGCCACCGCCCTACCCACTAAGCGGGAGGGCCATAATAGAGAGACCCAGTACTTC

v_call: TRBV10-1
d_call: TRBD2
clone_size: .
j_call: TRBJ2-7
cdr3_aa: CASIHHMGTGTSYRSYEQYF
cdr3_nt: TGCGCCAGCATCCACCACATGGGGACCGGGACTAGCTACAGGTCCTACGAGCAGTACTTC

v_call: TRBV9
d_call: TRBD1
clone_size: once
j_call: TRBJ1-3
cdr3_aa: CASSPRRGLSGNTIYF
cdr3_nt: TGTGCCAGCAGCCCTAGGAGGGGGCTCTCCGGAAACACCATATATTTT